These T cell receptor beta chains were read from a single sample in a study of T cell responses to AZD1222 COVID-19 vaccine. Sequencing used immunoSEQ multiplex PCR; TCRdb keeps in-frame clones, though not all of them. The repertoire holds 100,000 to 150,000 clones, with more than 90% as singletons. Sequenced material: peripheral blood, taken 28 days after the second AZD1222 dose. The receptor set was obtained from an adult who received the AZD1222 COVID-19 vaccine. The CDR3 runs from the conserved cysteine through the conserved F or W. D genes are given only for firm matches. Rows give clone size only sometimes, using once, few, many, or a class for an expanded clone.

>TRBD2|TRBJ2-7|TRBV4-1|.
TGCGCCAGCAGCCAAGATCAGGTCGGGGGGGCGAGAGAGCAGTACTTC
CASSQDQVGGAREQYF
>TRBD2|TRBJ2-1|TRBV5-1|.
TGCGCCAGCAGCTTGGAAGCGGGAGGCTACAATGAGCAGTTCTTC
CASSLEAGGYNEQFF
>TRBD2|TRBJ2-3|TRBV24-1|.
TGTGCCACCGGGACTAGCGGGCTTGATACGCAGTATTTT
CATGTSGLDTQYF
>TRBD2|TRBJ2-1|TRBV9|once
TGTGCCAGCAGCTCTGGAACCGGGACTAGCGTTTACAATGAGCAGTTCTTC
CASSSGTGTSVYNEQFF
>.|TRBJ1-4|TRBV27|.
TGTGCCAGCAGCCCTGGAGTACTCGGCAGGGGAAAACTGTTTTTT
CASSPGVLGRGKLFF
>.|TRBJ2-3|TRBV7-2|.
TGTGCCAGCAGCTTCAGTAACACCGCACCAGATACGCAGTATTTT
CASSFSNTAPDTQYF
>TRBD1|TRBJ1-5|TRBV6-1|.
TGTGCCAGCAGTGAAGAACCAGGGGGGAGCAATCAGCCCCAGCATTTT
CASSEEPGGSNQPQHF
>.|TRBJ1-5|TRBV3-1/TRBV3-2|.
TGTGCCAGCAGCCAAGATCAGGACCTTAGCAATCAGCCCCAGCATTTT
CASSQDQDLSNQPQHF
>TRBD1|TRBJ1-4|TRBV10-3|.
TGTGCCATCAGTGATAGGATGGGACAGGGAATGGAAAAACTGTTTTTT
CAISDRMGQGMEKLFF
>.|TRBJ1-4|TRBV7-2|once
TGTGCCAGCAGTCACAACTTGGAGCACGAAAAACTGTTTTTT
CASSHNLEHEKLFF
>TRBD1|TRBJ2-3|TRBV19|.
TGTGCCAGTAGCCTAACAGGACTACAGGGGGCAGATACGCAGTATTTT
CASSLTGLQGADTQYF
>.|TRBJ2-3|TRBV5-1|once
TGCGCCAGCAGCTTGGACAGGATAGATACGCAGTATTTT
CASSLDRIDTQYF
>TRBD1|TRBJ1-1|TRBV6-2/TRBV6-3|.
TGTGCCAGCAGCCCCTCCGGGACAGCCGAAGCTTTCTTT
CASSPSGTAEAFF
>TRBD1|TRBJ2-1|TRBV9|.
TGTGCCAGCAGCGTAGGGGGGACAGGTACTTGGGATGAGCAGTTCTTC
CASSVGGTGTWDEQFF
>.|TRBJ2-7|TRBV5-4|.
TGTGCCAGCAGCTTCCCCGGTTCCTACGAGCAGTACTTC
CASSFPGSYEQYF
>.|TRBJ1-2|TRBV2|.
TGTGCCAGCAGTCTGACTAAAGGGGGTTATGGCTACACCTTC
CASSLTKGGYGYTF
>TRBD2|TRBJ2-3|TRBV7-9|few
TGTGCCAGCAGCTTCAACGGGAGGGATACGCAGTATTTT
CASSFNGRDTQYF
>.|TRBJ1-3|TRBV9|.
TGTGCCAGCAGCCTGGACTGGGAGAACACCATATATTTT
CASSLDWENTIYF
>.|TRBJ1-4|TRBV2|.
TGTGCCAGCAGTGAAGTCGAAAAACTGTTTTTT
CASSEVEKLFF
>TRBD2|TRBJ2-7|TRBV3-1/TRBV3-2|.
TGTGCCAGCAGCCATCGACTAGCGGGGGGCTACGAGCAGTACTTC
CASSHRLAGGYEQYF
>.|TRBJ1-1|TRBV4-3|.
TGCGCCAGCAGCCAAGATTTCGAACGAGCCGCTTTCTTT
CASSQDFERAAFF
>TRBD2|TRBJ2-3|TRBV7-2|.
TGTGCCAGCAGCCCTCTCCCCCGGACTAGCGGGGCCATAGATACGCAGTATTTT
CASSPLPRTSGAIDTQYF
>TRBD1|TRBJ1-3|TRBV18|.
TGTGCCAGCTCACCACCCATGGGGACAGGAGGTGACTCTGGAAACACCATATATTTT
CASSPPMGTGGDSGNTIYF
>TRBD2|TRBJ2-3|TRBV9|.
TGTGCCAGCAGCAATAATCTCCCTCTAGCGGGGGGGCCAGATACGCAGTATTTT
CASSNNLPLAGGPDTQYF
>.|TRBJ1-1|TRBV19|.
TGTGCCAGTGGGGGGGAAATCATGAACACTGAAGCTTTCTTT
CASGGEIMNTEAFF
>.|TRBJ2-3|TRBV4-1|.
TGCGCCAGCAGCCAAAATCCGGGAGAGACAGATACGCAGTATTTT
CASSQNPGETDTQYF
>TRBD1|TRBJ2-7|TRBV7-7|once
TGTGCTAGCAGCCCTGACAGGGGAGACGAGCAGTACTTC
CASSPDRGDEQYF
>TRBD1|TRBJ1-2|TRBV5-6|.
TGTGCCAGCAGGGGACAGGTCTATGGCTACACCTTC
CASRGQVYGYTF
>TRBD2|TRBJ2-3|TRBV7-3|.
TGTGCCAGCAGCTCTGCGGGGGGTTCCCAAGATACGCAGTATTTT
CASSSAGGSQDTQYF
>TRBD1|TRBJ1-3|TRBV4-1|.
TGCGCCAGCAGCCCGGGACAGGGTAGAAACACCATATATTTT
CASSPGQGRNTIYF
>TRBD1|TRBJ1-2|TRBV29-1|once
TGCAGCGCCCCTATTGAAGGGAATTCAGGGGGGTATGGCTACACCTTC
CSAPIEGNSGGYGYTF
>.|TRBJ1-2|TRBV5-4|.
TGTGCCAGCAGCCCGGGACAATCCTTTAACTATGGCTACACCTTC
CASSPGQSFNYGYTF
>.|TRBJ1-5|TRBV23-1|.
TGCGCCAGCAGTCAGGGTCCTCACAGGGATCAGCCCCAGCATTTT
CASSQGPHRDQPQHF
>.|TRBJ2-7|TRBV2|.
TGTGCCAGCGGCCTGACCTACGAGCAGTACTTC
CASGLTYEQYF
>.|TRBJ2-2|TRBV2|.
TGTGCCAGCAGTACGCAGGGGACTAACACCGGGGAGCTGTTTTTT
CASSTQGTNTGELFF
>.|TRBJ1-1|TRBV18|.
TGTGCCAGCTCACCAGGGGACGGCACTGAAGCTTTCTTT
CASSPGDGTEAFF
>.|TRBJ1-1|TRBV7-3|.
TGTGCCAGCAGTTTCGACCCCTGGGGCACTGAAGCTTTCTTT
CASSFDPWGTEAFF
>.|TRBJ1-4|TRBV6-5|once
TGTGCCAGCAGCCCATCGGGGGTGACTAATGAAAAACTGTTTTTT
CASSPSGVTNEKLFF
>.|TRBJ1-2|TRBV6-5|.
TGTGCCAGCAGACCCTCCGTGGGCCTTAACTATGGCTACACCTTC
CASRPSVGLNYGYTF
>.|TRBJ1-2|TRBV25-1|.
TGTGCCAGCAGTGAATATGGAAGGGGGTCCTATGGCTACACCTTC
CASSEYGRGSYGYTF
>.|TRBJ2-7|TRBV19|once
TGTGCCAGCAGTATAGGGAGTCGAGGGACCTCCTACGAGCAGTACTTC
CASSIGSRGTSYEQYF
>TRBD1|TRBJ1-5|TRBV11-2|.
TGTGCCAGCAGCTCGGACAGGCTCGATCAGCCCCAGCATTTT
CASSSDRLDQPQHF
>.|TRBJ1-2|TRBV5-8|.
TGTGCCAGCAGCTCCTTGGGGGGTGACTATGGCTACACCTTC
CASSSLGGDYGYTF
>.|TRBJ1-4|TRBV19|.
TGTGCCAGTAGTCAACAGGCCGCAACTAATGAAAAACTGTTTTTT
CASSQQAATNEKLFF
>.|TRBJ1-6|TRBV10-2|.
TGCGCCAGCAGAAGGGCGGGCGATAATTCACCCCTCCACTTT
CASRRAGDNSPLHF
>TRBD1|TRBJ1-2|TRBV6-5|.
TGTGCCAGCACGACGGGACAGTCCGTCTATGGCTACACCTTC
CASTTGQSVYGYTF
>TRBD1|TRBJ1-3|TRBV19|once
TGTGCCAGTACCAGAAGGGACAGGGCAGGCTCTGGAAACACCATATATTTT
CASTRRDRAGSGNTIYF
>.|TRBJ2-1|TRBV6-2/TRBV6-3|once
TGTGCCAGCAGTTTTTACTCCTACAATGAGCAGTTCTTC
CASSFYSYNEQFF
>TRBD1|TRBJ2-2|TRBV6-5|.
TGTGCCAGCAGTACCCGACAGGGGGTAGGCGGGGAGCTGTTTTTT
CASSTRQGVGGELFF
>.|TRBJ1-2|TRBV27|.
TGTGCCAGCAGTTTATCGCCCCAGGGGATCTATGGATACACCTTC
CASSLSPQGIYGYTF
>.|TRBJ1-3|TRBV18|.
TGTGCCAGCTCACCACGCGAGTTCTCCTCTGGAAACACCATATATTTT
CASSPREFSSGNTIYF
>TRBD1|TRBJ2-7|TRBV5-1|.
TGCGCCAGCAGCTTGGGGGACAGGGGCTACGAGCAGTACTTC
CASSLGDRGYEQYF
>.|TRBJ1-1|TRBV2|.
TGTGCCAGCAAGAGGGGGACTGGAAACACTGAAGCTTTCTTT
CASKRGTGNTEAFF
>.|TRBJ1-2|TRBV2|.
TGTGCCAGCAGTGTCAACCCCGGGCCTGCGGGCTACACCTTC
CASSVNPGPAGYTF
>.|TRBJ1-2|TRBV27|once
TGTGCCAGCAGCCAGCGTTTGGGGGTTGTTGATGGCTACACCTTC
CASSQRLGVVDGYTF
>.|TRBJ2-3|TRBV7-2|.
TGTGCCAGCAGCTCCGGGGTGGCGTCCACAGATACGCAGTATTTT
CASSSGVASTDTQYF